These 10 T cell receptor beta chains were sequenced from one sample in a study of CD8 T cells in Susac syndrome. The RNA input was about 0.5 to 1 ug, and it was reverse transcribed with random hexamers. TCRdb analysed the immunoSEQ multiplex PCR reads with MiXCR anew, one entry per CDR3 protein. The data show about 190,000 distinct CDR3 sequences, approximately 93% seen once. Sequencing was performed on CD4+ T cells from PBMCs. These receptor sequences come from a human donor in good health.

The chain links TRBV19 to TRBJ2-7; no clear D. The CDR3 has 14 residues. V lost 5 bases and J lost 7, with 18 bases in between. Germline loops: CDR1 LNHDA, CDR2 SQIVND (reference sequence). CDR3 nucleotides: TGTGCCAGTAGTCCCAGATTTACAGTCGGAGAGCAGTACTTC. Translating it yields CASSPRFTVGEQYF.

This chain joins TRBV5-1 and TRBJ1-3; D is possibly TRBD1 (6 bases). Germline V gives CDR1 SGHRS, CDR2 YFSETQ. This CDR3 spans 15 amino acids. V lost 1 base to trimming and J lost 4 bases, with 12 bases between them. CDR3 nucleotide sequence: TGCGCCAGCAGCTTGTCAGGGGCTGGGGGAAACACCATATATTTT. Translating gives CASSLSGAGGNTIYF.

The chain uses TRBV29-1 and TRBJ2-1, with 7 nucleotides matching TRBD2. V shed 4 bases and J 0 bases; nucleotides not matched to a gene: 0. The germline V gene encodes CDR1 SQVTM and CDR2 ANQGSEA. CDR3 length: 13 residues. DNA for the CDR3: TGCAGCGTTGGCGGGAGCTCCTACAATGAGCAGTTCTTC. As protein: CSVGGSSYNEQFF.

V usage is TRBV30 and J usage is TRBJ2-3; TRBD2 aligns across 12 bases. The germline V gene encodes CDR1 GTSNPN and CDR2 SVGIG (reference sequence). The CDR3 has 16 residues. J gave up 0 bases and V 5 bases, and 6 bases lay outside the gene matches. CDR3 in amino acids: CAWARGTSGSTDTQYF. CDR3 DNA: TGTGCCTGGGCGAGGGGGACTAGCGGGAGCACAGATACGCAGTATTTT.

The chain links TRBV12-3 or TRBV12-4 to TRBJ2-7, with 8 bases fitting TRBD1. The V and J ends lost 5 bases and 8 bases, in that order; junction bases with no gene match: 8. The CDR3 is 13 residues long. The CDR3 DNA reads as TGTGCCAGCAGTCCAGCCCGGACAGGGAAGCAGTACTTC. It encodes CASSPARTGKQYF.

The V gene is TRBV3-1, the J gene TRBJ2-1; D is unresolved. The length of the CDR3 is 13 residues. Germline V gene sequence: CDR1 LGHDT, CDR2 YNNKEL (reference sequence). Trimming left V 0 bases short and J 2 bases short, with 2 bases between. The CDR3 loop reads CASSQEAYNEQFF. As DNA, the CDR3 is TGTGCCAGCAGCCAAGAGGCCTACAATGAGCAGTTCTTC.

V is TRBV2 and J is TRBJ1-5; D not resolved. CDR1 is SNHLY, CDR2 FYNNEI, per germline. The ends were cut back, 7 bases at V and 2 bases at J, with 9 bases in the middle. The CDR3 loop spans 13 amino acids. DNA for the CDR3: TGTGCCAGCAACATAGGAGGCAATCAGCCCCAGCATTTT. It yields the protein CASNIGGNQPQHF.

The chain carries TRBV19 and TRBJ2-1; 7 nucleotides agree with TRBD2. The CDR3 sequence is 13 residues long. V shed 10 bases and J 10 bases; nucleotides not matched to a gene: 13. Germline V gives CDR1 LNHDA, CDR2 SQIVND (reference sequence). Written as DNA, the CDR3 is TGTGCCATCTCCCGCGGACCGGGGGGAGAGCAGTTCTTC. Translation: CAISRGPGGEQFF.

CDR3: CSVEQGGVSTQYF. Here the CDR3 DNA reads TGCAGCGTTGAGCAGGGTGGTGTCTCGACCCAGTACTTC. The chain links TRBV29-1 to TRBJ2-5, with D perhaps matching TRBD1 (5 bases). From germline, CDR1 is SQVTM and CDR2 ANQGSEA. The CDR3 is 13 amino acids. Trimming shortened V by 3 bases and J by 7 bases, and 15 bases separated the two germline ends.

The J gene is TRBJ2-1, the V gene TRBV12-3 or TRBV12-4; D might be TRBD1 (6 bases). CDR3 size: 16 residues. The V gene lost 5 bases and the J gene lost 0 bases, with 14 bases spanning the gap. The CDR3 region has the DNA TGTGCCAGCAGTCGTCCGGGACAACACTCCTACAATGAGCAGTTCTTC. Translation: CASSRPGQHSYNEQFF.